This record concerns one T cell receptor beta chain sequence. The V gene's germline CDR1 is SNHLY and CDR2 FYNNEI. This CDR3 contains 15 residues. Trimming took 2 bases from V and 5 from J, leaving 15 bases between them. This sample was included in a study of blood T cell repertoires in COVID-19. Profiled with immunoSEQ multiplex PCR; TCRdb holds only in-frame clones, not every one. The sample has about 350,000 clones; about nine tenths are singletons. The sequenced material came from peripheral blood. This chain joins TRBV2 and TRBJ2-5; tentatively, D is TRBD1 (6 bases). This clonotype originated in a woman between 55 and 75 years old with COVID-19, enrolled during active disease. The CDR3 sequence: CASSEMPGDGETQYF. The CDR3 nucleotides are TGTGCCAGCAGTGAAATGCCAGGGGATGGGGAGACCCAGTACTTC.